This T cell receptor beta chain was recorded in a study of CD8+ T cells in alopecia areata. This clone was seen just once. Germline V gene data show CDR1 as MGHRA and CDR2 as YSYEKL. The V and J ends lost 0 bases and 4 bases respectively, with 14 bases between them. This CDR3 has 16 residues. Extracted RNA was reverse transcribed into cDNA, the sequencing template. Using immunoSEQ multiplex PCR, the repertoire was profiled, and TCRdb retains in-frame clones only, with some absent. The sample lists approximately 150,000 clones; over 80% were seen once. This chain joins TRBV4-1 and TRBJ2-3, with D possibly being TRBD1 or TRBD2 (7 bases each). This clonotype was obtained from a human donor with alopecia areata. The sample was CD8+ T cells sorted from blood, taken at week 0. CDR3 in amino acids: CASSQDRGGGADTQYF. The DNA for the CDR3 is TGCGCCAGCAGCCAAGATCGGGGAGGGGGCGCAGATACGCAGTATTTT.